This is a list of T cell receptor beta chains from one sample in a study of blood T cell repertoires in COVID-19. Generated by immunoSEQ multiplex PCR, the TCRdb table keeps only in-frame clones and is missing some. The data show under 300,000 clones, with approximately 90% seen just once and 8.8% held by the top ten. Material for sequencing was PBMCs or T cells enriched from blood (not recorded which). Receptors were obtained from a man aged 35 to 55 who had recovered from COVID-19. Both conserved end residues are part of each CDR3. The D gene is left open where the match is weak. Clone size, where shown, is once, few, many, or a class for clones that have expanded.

D gene: -
V gene: TRBV7-2
CDR3 length: 16
J gene: TRBJ2-4
clone size: -
CDR3 DNA: TGTGCCAGCAGCAACGCAGGGGCGTCGGCCAAAAACATTCAGTACTTC
CDR3 protein: CASSNAGASAKNIQYF

D gene: -
V gene: TRBV7-9
CDR3 length: 18
J gene: TRBJ1-5
clone size: -
CDR3 DNA: TGTGCCAGCAGCCCCACCCCCTCGACAGGATATAGCAATCAGCCCCAGCATTTT
CDR3 protein: CASSPTPSTGYSNQPQHF

D gene: -
V gene: TRBV3-1/TRBV3-2
CDR3 length: 14
J gene: TRBJ1-1
clone size: -
CDR3 DNA: TGTGCCAGCAGCCAAGCACAGGGTTCGACTGAAGCTTTCTTT
CDR3 protein: CASSQAQGSTEAFF

D gene: TRBD1
V gene: TRBV27
CDR3 length: 14
J gene: TRBJ1-4
clone size: -
CDR3 DNA: TGTGCCAGCCGACAGGGATCAACTAATGAAAAACTGTTTTTT
CDR3 protein: CASRQGSTNEKLFF

D gene: -
V gene: TRBV6-5
CDR3 length: 15
J gene: TRBJ1-3
clone size: -
CDR3 DNA: TGTGCCAGCAGTTACCAGGGGAACTCTGGAAACACCATATATTTT
CDR3 protein: CASSYQGNSGNTIYF

D gene: -
V gene: TRBV11-2
CDR3 length: 13
J gene: TRBJ2-7
clone size: -
CDR3 DNA: TGTGCCAGCAGCTTGGATACGAGGTACGAGCAGTACTTC
CDR3 protein: CASSLDTRYEQYF

D gene: TRBD1
V gene: TRBV7-6
CDR3 length: 16
J gene: TRBJ2-5
clone size: once
CDR3 DNA: TGTGCCAGCAGCTTAGTGGGGACAGGGGGGAAAGAGACCCAGTACTTC
CDR3 protein: CASSLVGTGGKETQYF

D gene: -
V gene: TRBV9
CDR3 length: 14
J gene: TRBJ2-7
clone size: -
CDR3 DNA: TGTGCCAGCAGCGCAAACAGGGTAACCTACGAGCAGTACTTC
CDR3 protein: CASSANRVTYEQYF

D gene: TRBD2
V gene: TRBV15
CDR3 length: 16
J gene: TRBJ2-3
clone size: -
CDR3 DNA: TGTGCCACCAGCCGAAAGAGCGGGAGTGGCACAGATACGCAGTATTTT
CDR3 protein: CATSRKSGSGTDTQYF

D gene: TRBD2
V gene: TRBV7-8
CDR3 length: 15
J gene: TRBJ2-7
clone size: -
CDR3 DNA: TGTGCCAGCAGCTTAGGGCTAGCGGGGGCCTACGAGCAGTACTTC
CDR3 protein: CASSLGLAGAYEQYF

D gene: TRBD1
V gene: TRBV11-2
CDR3 length: 16
J gene: TRBJ2-2
clone size: -
CDR3 DNA: TGTGCCAGCACTGGAACCGGGACAGAGAACACCGGGGAGCTGTTTTTT
CDR3 protein: CASTGTGTENTGELFF

D gene: -
V gene: TRBV4-2
CDR3 length: 17
J gene: TRBJ1-2
clone size: -
CDR3 DNA: TGTGCCAGCCGGGACGTCGGAGGCGGGGGGTCTAACTATGGCTACACCTTC
CDR3 protein: CASRDVGGGGSNYGYTF

D gene: TRBD1
V gene: TRBV7-9
CDR3 length: 17
J gene: TRBJ2-7
clone size: -
CDR3 DNA: TGTGCCAGCAGCTTAGCGCATGGTAGGACAGGGCTCTACGAGCAGTACTTC
CDR3 protein: CASSLAHGRTGLYEQYF

D gene: -
V gene: TRBV6-5
CDR3 length: 15
J gene: TRBJ1-5
clone size: -
CDR3 DNA: TGTGCCAGCAGTTCCGAGGGTTGGAGCAATCAGCCCCAGCATTTT
CDR3 protein: CASSSEGWSNQPQHF

D gene: -
V gene: TRBV19
CDR3 length: 14
J gene: TRBJ2-7
clone size: -
CDR3 DNA: TGTGCCAGTAGTATCCCAGGGATCTCCTACGAGCAGTACTTC
CDR3 protein: CASSIPGISYEQYF

D gene: TRBD1
V gene: TRBV5-4
CDR3 length: 16
J gene: TRBJ1-1
clone size: -
CDR3 DNA: TGTGCCAGCAGCGCGGGACAGGCCTTCATGAACACTGAAGCTTTCTTT
CDR3 protein: CASSAGQAFMNTEAFF

D gene: -
V gene: TRBV6-5
CDR3 length: 16
J gene: TRBJ1-3
clone size: once
CDR3 DNA: TGTGCCAGCAGTTCCTCTTACCTAGGGGCTGGAAACACCATATATTTT
CDR3 protein: CASSSSYLGAGNTIYF

D gene: TRBD2
V gene: TRBV6-6
CDR3 length: 16
J gene: TRBJ2-3
clone size: once
CDR3 DNA: TGTGCCAGCAGTCGAAGGACTAGCGGGAAGGCAGATACGCAGTATTTT
CDR3 protein: CASSRRTSGKADTQYF

D gene: TRBD2
V gene: TRBV5-5
CDR3 length: 19
J gene: TRBJ2-1
clone size: once
CDR3 DNA: TGTGCCAGCAGCTTCCGCCCTAGCGGGAGTGGAGCCTCCTACAATGAGCAGTTCTTC
CDR3 protein: CASSFRPSGSGASYNEQFF

D gene: TRBD1
V gene: TRBV27
CDR3 length: 15
J gene: TRBJ1-1
clone size: -
CDR3 DNA: TGTGCCAGCAGTGATCAGACAGGGGTTCACACTGAAGCTTTCTTT
CDR3 protein: CASSDQTGVHTEAFF

D gene: TRBD2
V gene: TRBV9
CDR3 length: 17
J gene: TRBJ2-7
clone size: -
CDR3 DNA: TGTGCCAGCAGCGTATCCCCAAGCGGGGGCCTCTCCTACGAGCAGTACTTC
CDR3 protein: CASSVSPSGGLSYEQYF

D gene: TRBD2
V gene: TRBV19
CDR3 length: 18
J gene: TRBJ2-3
clone size: -
CDR3 DNA: TGTGCCAGTAGTATAATTCTAGCGGGGGGACCGAGCACAGATACGCAGTATTTT
CDR3 protein: CASSIILAGGPSTDTQYF

D gene: -
V gene: TRBV2
CDR3 length: 14
J gene: TRBJ1-2
clone size: -
CDR3 DNA: TGTGCCAGCGTCGAAAGGGGCATCAACTATGGCTACACCTTC
CDR3 protein: CASVERGINYGYTF

D gene: TRBD1
V gene: TRBV28
CDR3 length: 15
J gene: TRBJ2-2
clone size: -
CDR3 DNA: TGTGCCAGCAGCACAGGGGGGACGAGCACCGGGGAGCTGTTTTTT
CDR3 protein: CASSTGGTSTGELFF

D gene: -
V gene: TRBV19
CDR3 length: 18
J gene: TRBJ2-2
clone size: -
CDR3 DNA: TGTGCCGGGGGGTCGGGACGGCCCCCCCAGGGAGGCACCGGGGAGCTGTTTTTT
CDR3 protein: CAGGSGRPPQGGTGELFF

D gene: -
V gene: TRBV7-2
CDR3 length: 15
J gene: TRBJ1-3
clone size: -
CDR3 DNA: TGTGCCAGCAGCTTGGGCAGCCCCTCTGGAAACACCATATATTTT
CDR3 protein: CASSLGSPSGNTIYF

D gene: -
V gene: TRBV21-1
CDR3 length: 14
J gene: TRBJ2-1
clone size: -
CDR3 DNA: TGTGCCAGCAGCAAAGTAGTAGCGGGCGATGAGCAGTTCTTC
CDR3 protein: CASSKVVAGDEQFF

D gene: -
V gene: TRBV15
CDR3 length: 15
J gene: TRBJ1-5
clone size: -
CDR3 DNA: TGTGCCACCAGCAGAGACAAAGAGGGGGATCAGCCCCAGCATTTT
CDR3 protein: CATSRDKEGDQPQHF

D gene: TRBD1
V gene: TRBV5-1
CDR3 length: 14
J gene: TRBJ1-1
clone size: few
CDR3 DNA: TGCGCCAGCAGCTTTTCTGGACAGGGATCCGAAGCTTTCTTT
CDR3 protein: CASSFSGQGSEAFF

D gene: -
V gene: TRBV6-5
CDR3 length: 14
J gene: TRBJ1-6
clone size: -
CDR3 DNA: TGTGCCAGCAGTCCTCGGGGGGACGATTCACCCCTCCACTTT
CDR3 protein: CASSPRGDDSPLHF

D gene: -
V gene: TRBV7-6
CDR3 length: 15
J gene: TRBJ1-3
clone size: -
CDR3 DNA: TGTGCCAGCAGCTTAAGGGGCTCTTCTGGAAACACCATATATTTT
CDR3 protein: CASSLRGSSGNTIYF

D gene: TRBD2
V gene: TRBV12-3/TRBV12-4
CDR3 length: 11
J gene: TRBJ2-3
clone size: -
CDR3 DNA: TGTGCCAGCAGTGCGGGGGTTACGCAGTATTTT
CDR3 protein: CASSAGVTQYF

D gene: -
V gene: TRBV4-3
CDR3 length: 14
J gene: TRBJ1-5
clone size: -
CDR3 DNA: TGCGCCAGCAGCCAAGATATTCGGAATCAGCCCCAGCATTTT
CDR3 protein: CASSQDIRNQPQHF

D gene: -
V gene: TRBV29-1
CDR3 length: 12
J gene: TRBJ1-2
clone size: -
CDR3 DNA: TGCAGCGTTGAGATCCAGGCGGGGGGCTACACCTTC
CDR3 protein: CSVEIQAGGYTF

D gene: -
V gene: TRBV5-1
CDR3 length: 16
J gene: TRBJ2-5
clone size: -
CDR3 DNA: TGCGCCAGCAGCTTGGTAGGACAGCGATCCCAAGAGACCCAGTACTTC
CDR3 protein: CASSLVGQRSQETQYF

D gene: -
V gene: TRBV29-1
CDR3 length: 13
J gene: TRBJ1-2
clone size: -
CDR3 DNA: TGCAGCGTTGAGGGACCGGGGGACTATGGCTACACCTTC
CDR3 protein: CSVEGPGDYGYTF

D gene: -
V gene: TRBV27
CDR3 length: 15
J gene: TRBJ1-1
clone size: once
CDR3 DNA: TGTGCCAGCAGTTTATCTTTTCTAGATGACACTGAAGCTTTCTTT
CDR3 protein: CASSLSFLDDTEAFF

D gene: -
V gene: TRBV7-2
CDR3 length: 19
J gene: TRBJ2-3
clone size: once
CDR3 DNA: TGTGCCAGCAGCTTAGTGCCCACATCTCCCCTGGGCGGCACAGATACGCAGTATTTT
CDR3 protein: CASSLVPTSPLGGTDTQYF

D gene: -
V gene: TRBV6-2/TRBV6-3
CDR3 length: 15
J gene: TRBJ1-5
clone size: -
CDR3 DNA: TGTGCCAGCAGACCTCGACAGGCGGGCAATCAGCCCCAGCATTTT
CDR3 protein: CASRPRQAGNQPQHF

D gene: -
V gene: TRBV5-1
CDR3 length: 14
J gene: TRBJ1-2
clone size: -
CDR3 DNA: TGCGCCAGCAGCTTGGGGGCCCTTTCCTATGGCTACACCTTC
CDR3 protein: CASSLGALSYGYTF

D gene: -
V gene: TRBV6-5
CDR3 length: 15
J gene: TRBJ2-7
clone size: -
CDR3 DNA: TGTGCCAGCAGTTACAGCGACAGTGACTCCTACGAGCAGTACTTC
CDR3 protein: CASSYSDSDSYEQYF

D gene: TRBD2
V gene: TRBV24-1
CDR3 length: 15
J gene: TRBJ2-1
clone size: -
CDR3 DNA: TGTGCCACCAGTGACCGAGGGACTAGTTCAGATGAGCAGTTCTTC
CDR3 protein: CATSDRGTSSDEQFF

D gene: -
V gene: TRBV6-1
CDR3 length: 14
J gene: TRBJ2-7
clone size: -
CDR3 DNA: TGTGCCAGCAGTGATCGGGTAGGAGACTACGAGCAGTACTTC
CDR3 protein: CASSDRVGDYEQYF

D gene: -
V gene: TRBV7-9
CDR3 length: 15
J gene: TRBJ1-3
clone size: -
CDR3 DNA: TGTGCCAGCAGCCATTCCGGGATCCTGAGAAACACCATATATTTT
CDR3 protein: CASSHSGILRNTIYF

D gene: -
V gene: TRBV19
CDR3 length: 15
J gene: TRBJ1-4
clone size: -
CDR3 DNA: TGTGCCAGTAGTATTTCGGGACATCTTAATGAAAAACTGTTTTTT
CDR3 protein: CASSISGHLNEKLFF

D gene: -
V gene: TRBV12-3/TRBV12-4
CDR3 length: 13
J gene: TRBJ2-3
clone size: -
CDR3 DNA: TGTGCCAGCAGTTTGTCCTGGGCTGATACGCAGTATTTT
CDR3 protein: CASSLSWADTQYF

D gene: -
V gene: TRBV6-5
CDR3 length: 16
J gene: TRBJ1-2
clone size: -
CDR3 DNA: TGTGCCAGCAGTTACTCGAATTCCAGGGTTAATGATGGCTACACCTTC
CDR3 protein: CASSYSNSRVNDGYTF

D gene: -
V gene: TRBV13
CDR3 length: 15
J gene: TRBJ1-3
clone size: -
CDR3 DNA: TGTGCCAGCAGCTTAGAGGGCAGCGGTGGAAACACCATATATTTT
CDR3 protein: CASSLEGSGGNTIYF

D gene: -
V gene: TRBV7-9
CDR3 length: 14
J gene: TRBJ1-2
clone size: -
CDR3 DNA: TGTGCCAGCAGCTTAGTTACGGGGGGCGATGGCTACACCTTC
CDR3 protein: CASSLVTGGDGYTF

D gene: -
V gene: TRBV10-2
CDR3 length: 14
J gene: TRBJ1-1
clone size: -
CDR3 DNA: TGCGCCAGCAGCAGAAGATCCGGGGACACTGAAGCTTTCTTT
CDR3 protein: CASSRRSGDTEAFF

D gene: -
V gene: TRBV11-3
CDR3 length: 16
J gene: TRBJ2-1
clone size: -
CDR3 DNA: TGTGCCAGCAGCTTGGTTTTTGGGGGCAGGGGCTATGAGCAGTTCTTC
CDR3 protein: CASSLVFGGRGYEQFF

D gene: -
V gene: TRBV7-9
CDR3 length: 15
J gene: TRBJ1-1
clone size: -
CDR3 DNA: TGTGCCAGCAGCTTACCGGGGAGAAAAAACACTGAAGCTTTCTTT
CDR3 protein: CASSLPGRKNTEAFF

D gene: TRBD1
V gene: TRBV5-1
CDR3 length: 14
J gene: TRBJ2-7
clone size: -
CDR3 DNA: TGCGCCAGCAGCCAGGACAGGGCCACCTACGAGCAGTACTTC
CDR3 protein: CASSQDRATYEQYF

D gene: TRBD1
V gene: TRBV24-1
CDR3 length: 14
J gene: TRBJ1-2
clone size: -
CDR3 DNA: TGTGCCACCAGTGATCGGACAGGGTGGTATGGCTACACCTTC
CDR3 protein: CATSDRTGWYGYTF

D gene: -
V gene: TRBV7-8
CDR3 length: 14
J gene: TRBJ1-3
clone size: -
CDR3 DNA: TGTGCCAGCAAAAGGGGAAGCTCTGGAAACACCATATATTTT
CDR3 protein: CASKRGSSGNTIYF

D gene: TRBD1
V gene: TRBV18
CDR3 length: 15
J gene: TRBJ1-4
clone size: -
CDR3 DNA: TGTGCCAGCTCACCACGGACAGGGGGTGGAGAAAAACTGTTTTTT
CDR3 protein: CASSPRTGGGEKLFF

D gene: TRBD1
V gene: TRBV3-1/TRBV3-2
CDR3 length: 15
J gene: TRBJ1-2
clone size: -
CDR3 DNA: TGTGCCAGCAGCCACCTCGACAGGGCTAACTATGGCTACACCTTC
CDR3 protein: CASSHLDRANYGYTF